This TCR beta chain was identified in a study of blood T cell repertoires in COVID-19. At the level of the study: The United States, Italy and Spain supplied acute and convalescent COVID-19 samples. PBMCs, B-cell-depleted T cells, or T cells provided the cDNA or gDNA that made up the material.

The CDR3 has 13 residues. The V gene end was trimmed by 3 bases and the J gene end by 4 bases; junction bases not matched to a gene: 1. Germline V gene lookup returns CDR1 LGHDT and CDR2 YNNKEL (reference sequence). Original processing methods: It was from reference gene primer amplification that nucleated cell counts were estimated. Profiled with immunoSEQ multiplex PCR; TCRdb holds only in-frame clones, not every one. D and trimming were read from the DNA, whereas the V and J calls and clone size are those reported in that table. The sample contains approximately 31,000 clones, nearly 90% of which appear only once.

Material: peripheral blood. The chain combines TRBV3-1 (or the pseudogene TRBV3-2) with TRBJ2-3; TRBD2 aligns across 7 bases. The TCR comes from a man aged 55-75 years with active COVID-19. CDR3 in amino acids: CASSQRGSDTQYF. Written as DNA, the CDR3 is TGTGCCAGCAGCCAGCGGGGGTCAGATACGCAGTATTTT.